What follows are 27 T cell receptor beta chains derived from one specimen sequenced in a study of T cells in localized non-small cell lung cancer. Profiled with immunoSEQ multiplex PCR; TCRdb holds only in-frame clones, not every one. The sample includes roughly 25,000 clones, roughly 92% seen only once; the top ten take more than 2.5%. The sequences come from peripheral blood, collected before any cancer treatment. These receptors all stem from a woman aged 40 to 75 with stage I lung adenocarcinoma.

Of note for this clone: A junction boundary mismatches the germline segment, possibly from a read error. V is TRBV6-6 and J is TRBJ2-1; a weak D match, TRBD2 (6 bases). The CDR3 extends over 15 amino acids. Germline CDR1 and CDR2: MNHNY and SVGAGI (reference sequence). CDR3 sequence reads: CASSYSDGGYNEQFF. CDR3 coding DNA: TGTGCCAGCAGCTACTCGGACGGGGGATACAATGAGCAGTTCTTC.

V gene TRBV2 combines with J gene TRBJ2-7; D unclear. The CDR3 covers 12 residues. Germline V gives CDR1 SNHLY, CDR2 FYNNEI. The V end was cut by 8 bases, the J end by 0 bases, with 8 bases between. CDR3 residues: CASGHTSYEQYF. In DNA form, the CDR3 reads TGTGCCAGCGGGCACACCTCCTACGAGCAGTACTTC.

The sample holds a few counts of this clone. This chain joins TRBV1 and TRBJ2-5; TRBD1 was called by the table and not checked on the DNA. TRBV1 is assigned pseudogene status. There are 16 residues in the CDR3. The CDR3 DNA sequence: TGCACCAGCAGCCAACACCGGACAGGGGGAATGGAGACCCAGTACTTC. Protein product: CTSSQHRTGGMETQYF.

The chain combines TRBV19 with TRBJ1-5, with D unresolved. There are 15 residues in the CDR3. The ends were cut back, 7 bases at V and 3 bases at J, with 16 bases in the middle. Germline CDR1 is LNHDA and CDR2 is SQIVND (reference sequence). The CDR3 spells CASTTTWKHNQPQHF. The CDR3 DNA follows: TGTGCCAGTACCACCACTTGGAAGCACAATCAGCCCCAGCATTTT.

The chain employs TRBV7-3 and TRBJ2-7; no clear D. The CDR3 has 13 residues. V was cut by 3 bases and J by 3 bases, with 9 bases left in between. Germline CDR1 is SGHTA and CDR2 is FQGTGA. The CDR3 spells CASSLERNYEQYF. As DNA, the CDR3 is TGTGCCAGCAGCTTGGAACGGAACTACGAGCAGTACTTC.

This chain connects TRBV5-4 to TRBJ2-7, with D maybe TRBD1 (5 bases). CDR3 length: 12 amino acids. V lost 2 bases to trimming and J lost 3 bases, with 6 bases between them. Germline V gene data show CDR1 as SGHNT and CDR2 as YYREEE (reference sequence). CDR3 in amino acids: CASSFQGYEQYF. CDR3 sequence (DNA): TGTGCCAGCAGCTTTCAGGGCTACGAGCAGTACTTC.

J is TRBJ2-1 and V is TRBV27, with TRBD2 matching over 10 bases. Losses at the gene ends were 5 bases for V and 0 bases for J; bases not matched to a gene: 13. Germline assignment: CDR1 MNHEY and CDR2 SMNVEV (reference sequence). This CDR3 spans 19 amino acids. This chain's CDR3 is CASSRIDLAGALSYNEQFF. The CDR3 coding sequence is TGTGCCAGCAGTCGTATCGACCTAGCGGGAGCCCTCTCCTACAATGAGCAGTTCTTC.

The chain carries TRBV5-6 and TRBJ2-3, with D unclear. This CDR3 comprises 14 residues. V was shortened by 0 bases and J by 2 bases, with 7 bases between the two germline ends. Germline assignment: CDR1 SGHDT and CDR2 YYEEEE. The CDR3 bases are TGTGCCAGCAGCTTGGGCATTTCCACAGATACGCAGTATTTT. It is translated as CASSLGISTDTQYF.

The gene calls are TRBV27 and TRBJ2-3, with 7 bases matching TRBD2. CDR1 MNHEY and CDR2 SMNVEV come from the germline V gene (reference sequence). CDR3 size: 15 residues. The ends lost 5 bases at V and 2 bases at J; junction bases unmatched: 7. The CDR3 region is CASSLIRDYTDTQYF. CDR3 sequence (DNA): TGTGCCAGCAGTCTGATCCGGGACTACACAGATACGCAGTATTTT.

The CDR3 region is CASSTTLAGNNEQFF. In DNA, the CDR3 is TGTGCCAGCAGCACGACCCTAGCGGGAAACAATGAGCAGTTCTTC. This rearrangement joins TRBV7-9 to TRBJ2-1; 9 nucleotides match TRBD2. V gave up 5 bases and J gave up 5 bases; unmatched junction bases: 7. The CDR3 has 15 amino acids. Germline CDR1 and CDR2: SEHNR and FQNEAQ (reference sequence).

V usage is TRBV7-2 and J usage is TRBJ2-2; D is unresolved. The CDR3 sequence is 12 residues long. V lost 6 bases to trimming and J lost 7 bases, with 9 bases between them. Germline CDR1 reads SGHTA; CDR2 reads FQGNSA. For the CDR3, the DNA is TGTGCCAGCAGTCGGTACGGCGGGGAGCTGTTTTTT. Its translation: CASSRYGGELFF.

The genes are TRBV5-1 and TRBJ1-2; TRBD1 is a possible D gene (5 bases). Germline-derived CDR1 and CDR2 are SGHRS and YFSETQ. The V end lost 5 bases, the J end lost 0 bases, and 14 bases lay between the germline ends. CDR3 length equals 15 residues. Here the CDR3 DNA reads TGCGCCAGCAGTAGTGGGGGGAGCGCTAACTATGGCTACACCTTC. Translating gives CASSSGGSANYGYTF.

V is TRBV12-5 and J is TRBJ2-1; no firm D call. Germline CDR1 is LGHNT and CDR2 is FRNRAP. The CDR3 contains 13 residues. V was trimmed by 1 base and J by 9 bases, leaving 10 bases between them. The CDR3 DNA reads TGTGCTAGTGGTTTGGACCCCCGTTCTGAGCAGTTCTTC. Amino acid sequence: CASGLDPRSEQFF.

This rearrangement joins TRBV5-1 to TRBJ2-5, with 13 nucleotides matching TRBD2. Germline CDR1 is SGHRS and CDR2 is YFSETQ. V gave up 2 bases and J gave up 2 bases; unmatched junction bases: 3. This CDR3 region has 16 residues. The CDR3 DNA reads TGCGCCAGCAGCTTTGGGACTAGCGGGGCTCAAGAGACCCAGTACTTC. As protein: CASSFGTSGAQETQYF.

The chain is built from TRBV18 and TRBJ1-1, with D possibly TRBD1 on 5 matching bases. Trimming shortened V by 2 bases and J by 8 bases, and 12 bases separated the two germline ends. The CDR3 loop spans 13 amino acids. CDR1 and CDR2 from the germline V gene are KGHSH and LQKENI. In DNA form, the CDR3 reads TGTGCCAGCTCACCAGTTCGTCAGGGAGAAGCTTTCTTT. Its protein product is CASSPVRQGEAFF. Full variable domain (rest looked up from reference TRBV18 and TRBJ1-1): NAGVMQNPRHLVRRRGQEARLRCSPMKGHSHVYWYRQLPEEGLKFMVYLQKENIIDESGMPKERFSAEFPKEGPSILRIQQVVRGDSAAYFCASSPVRQGEAFFGQGTRLTVV.

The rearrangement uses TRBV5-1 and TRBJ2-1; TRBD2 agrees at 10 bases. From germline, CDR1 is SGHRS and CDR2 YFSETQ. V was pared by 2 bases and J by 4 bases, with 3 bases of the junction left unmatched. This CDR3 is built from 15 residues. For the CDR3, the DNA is TGCGCCAGCAGCTTATCTAGCGGGGGATACAATGAGCAGTTCTTC. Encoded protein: CASSLSSGGYNEQFF.

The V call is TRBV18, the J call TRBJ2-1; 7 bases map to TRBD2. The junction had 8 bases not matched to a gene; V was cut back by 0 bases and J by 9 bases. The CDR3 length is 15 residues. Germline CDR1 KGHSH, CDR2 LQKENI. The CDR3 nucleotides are TGTGCCAGCTCACCACCTTCGCGGGAGAAGGGTGAGCAGTTCTTC. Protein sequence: CASSPPSREKGEQFF.

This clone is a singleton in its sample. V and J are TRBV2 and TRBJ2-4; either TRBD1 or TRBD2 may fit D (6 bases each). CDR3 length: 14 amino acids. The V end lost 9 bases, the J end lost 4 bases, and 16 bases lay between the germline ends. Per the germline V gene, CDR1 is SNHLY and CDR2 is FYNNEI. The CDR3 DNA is TGTGCCAGGTTAGGGGGGACAAGAAAAAACATTCAGTACTTC. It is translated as CARLGGTRKNIQYF.

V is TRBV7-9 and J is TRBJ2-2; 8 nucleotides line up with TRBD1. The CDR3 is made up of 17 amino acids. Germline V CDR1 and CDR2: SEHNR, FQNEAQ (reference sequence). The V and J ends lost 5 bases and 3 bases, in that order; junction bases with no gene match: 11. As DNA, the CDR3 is TGTGCCAGCAGCGCAAGGACAGGGCAACCACACACCGGGGAGCTGTTTTTT. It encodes CASSARTGQPHTGELFF.

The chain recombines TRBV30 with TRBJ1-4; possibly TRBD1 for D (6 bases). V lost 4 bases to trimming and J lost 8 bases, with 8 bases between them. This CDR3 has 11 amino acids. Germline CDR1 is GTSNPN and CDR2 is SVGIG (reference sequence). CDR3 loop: CAWKGGEKLFF. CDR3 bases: TGTGCCTGGAAGGGGGGCGAAAAACTGTTTTTT.

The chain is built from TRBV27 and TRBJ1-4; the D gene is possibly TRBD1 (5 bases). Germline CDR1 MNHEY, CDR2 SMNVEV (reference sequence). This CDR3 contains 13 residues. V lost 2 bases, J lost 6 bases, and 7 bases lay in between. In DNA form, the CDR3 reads TGTGCCAGCAGTTTAGCAGGGTATGAAAAACTGTTTTTT. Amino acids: CASSLAGYEKLFF.

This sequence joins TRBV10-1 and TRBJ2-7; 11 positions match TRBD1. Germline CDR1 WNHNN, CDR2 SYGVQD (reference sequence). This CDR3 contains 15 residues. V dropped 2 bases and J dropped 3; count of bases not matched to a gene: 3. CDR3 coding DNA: TGCGCCAGCAGTGAGGGGGGGACAGGGGGCTACGAGCAGTACTTC. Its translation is CASSEGGTGGYEQYF.

CDR3 region: CASSRAPGANVLTF. The CDR3 DNA sequence: TGTGCCAGCAGCAGGGCGCCAGGGGCCAACGTCCTGACTTTC. The chain uses TRBV2 and TRBJ2-6; tentative D call: TRBD1 (5 bases). Germline CDR1 and CDR2: SNHLY and FYNNEI. The V end was cut by 6 bases, the J end by 4 bases, with 10 bases between. The CDR3 runs to 14 residues.

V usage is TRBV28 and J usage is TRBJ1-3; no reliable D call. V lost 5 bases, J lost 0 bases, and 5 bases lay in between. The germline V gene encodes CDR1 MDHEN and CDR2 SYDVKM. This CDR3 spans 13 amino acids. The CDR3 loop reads CASSLPSGNTIYF. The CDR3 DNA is TGTGCCAGCAGTCTCCCCTCTGGAAACACCATATATTTT.

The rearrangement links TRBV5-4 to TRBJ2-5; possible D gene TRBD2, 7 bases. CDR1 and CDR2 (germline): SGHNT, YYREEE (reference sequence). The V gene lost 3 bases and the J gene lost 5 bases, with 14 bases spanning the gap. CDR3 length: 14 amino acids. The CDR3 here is CASSSGGQKETQYF. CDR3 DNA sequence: TGTGCCAGCAGCTCCGGGGGGCAGAAGGAGACCCAGTACTTC.

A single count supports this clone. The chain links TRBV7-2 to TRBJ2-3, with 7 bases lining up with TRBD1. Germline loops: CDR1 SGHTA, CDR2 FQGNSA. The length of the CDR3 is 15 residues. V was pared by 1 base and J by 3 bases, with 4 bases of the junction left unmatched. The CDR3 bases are TGTGCCAGCAGCTTAGAGGGGGCAGATACAGATACGCAGTATTTT. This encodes CASSLEGADTDTQYF.

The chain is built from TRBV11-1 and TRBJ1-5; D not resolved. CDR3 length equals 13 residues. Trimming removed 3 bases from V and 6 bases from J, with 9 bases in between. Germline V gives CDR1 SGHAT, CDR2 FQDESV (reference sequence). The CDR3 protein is CASSLGSGQPQHF. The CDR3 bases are TGTGCCAGCAGCTTGGGATCAGGTCAGCCCCAGCATTTT.